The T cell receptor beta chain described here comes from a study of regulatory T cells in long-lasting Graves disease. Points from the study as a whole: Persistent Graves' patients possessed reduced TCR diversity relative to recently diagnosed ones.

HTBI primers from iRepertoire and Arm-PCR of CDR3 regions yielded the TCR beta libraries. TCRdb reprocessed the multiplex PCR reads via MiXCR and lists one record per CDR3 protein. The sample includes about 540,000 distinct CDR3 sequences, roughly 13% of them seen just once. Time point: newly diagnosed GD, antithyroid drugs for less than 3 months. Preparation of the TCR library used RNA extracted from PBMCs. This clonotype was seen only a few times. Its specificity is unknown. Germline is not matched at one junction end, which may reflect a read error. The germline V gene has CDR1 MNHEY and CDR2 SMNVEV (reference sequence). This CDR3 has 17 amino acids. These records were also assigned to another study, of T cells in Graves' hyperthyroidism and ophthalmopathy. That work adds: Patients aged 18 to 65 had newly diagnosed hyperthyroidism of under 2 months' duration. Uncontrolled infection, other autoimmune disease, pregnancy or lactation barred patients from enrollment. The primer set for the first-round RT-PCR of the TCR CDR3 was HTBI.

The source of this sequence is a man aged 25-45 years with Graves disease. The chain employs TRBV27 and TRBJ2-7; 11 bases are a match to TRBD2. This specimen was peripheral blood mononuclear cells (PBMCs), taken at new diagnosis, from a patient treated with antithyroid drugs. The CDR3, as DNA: TGTGCCAGCAGTCAAGCCACACGACTAGCGGGGACCTACGGGCAGTACTTC. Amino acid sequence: CASSQATRLAGTYGQYF.